The 25 T cell receptor beta chains in this list originate from one sample, sequenced in a study of neurological immune-mediated disorders. TCRdb called the 5' RACE reads again in MiXCR, with one record for every CDR3 protein. The sample lists about 87,000 distinct CDR3 sequences; around 3.4% were seen once. Source material: PBMCs. The receptors shown here come from a woman in her forties or fifties with multiple sclerosis.

This clonotype was counted ten times or more. In nucleotides, the CDR3 is TGTGCCAGCAGTTTATCGTTCACGTACGCGAACACCGGGGAGCTGTTTTTT. Translation gives CASSLSFTYANTGELFF. The chain joins TRBV27 to TRBJ2-2, with D unclear. The CDR3 runs to 17 residues. Trimming took off 0 bases at V and 0 bases at J, with 11 bases between the two ends. Germline lookup yields CDR1 MNHEY and CDR2 SMNVEV (reference sequence).

This clonotype was observed many times. The chain carries TRBV28 and TRBJ2-3; D is unresolved. CDR3 length equals 14 residues. The V gene lost 2 bases and the J gene lost 4 bases, with 10 bases spanning the gap. Per germline, CDR1 MDHEN and CDR2 SYDVKM. CDR3 amino acids: CASSLILSSDTQYF. CDR3 in DNA: TGTGCCAGCAGTTTAATTTTGAGCTCAGATACGCAGTATTTT.

This clonotype was seen many times. The V call is TRBV2, the J call TRBJ2-1, with 16 positions matching TRBD2. Germline trimming cut 11 bases from V and 0 bases from J; bases unmatched to any gene: 7. CDR1 is SNHLY and CDR2 is FYNNEI in the germline V gene. There are 17 residues in the CDR3. This CDR3 is CAVPGTSGGVSYNEQFF. CDR3 coding DNA: TGTGCCGTCCCCGGGACTAGCGGGGGGGTCTCCTACAATGAGCAGTTCTTC.

This clonotype occurred many times. CDR3 protein: CSASGQQETQYF. Here the CDR3 DNA reads TGCAGTGCTTCAGGACAGCAAGAGACCCAGTACTTC. The chain carries TRBV20-1 and TRBJ2-5; a possible D gene is TRBD1 (6 bases). The V gene's germline CDR1 is DFQATT and CDR2 SNEGSKA (reference sequence). V dropped 5 bases and J dropped 2 bases, with 9 bases sitting between them. The CDR3 contains 12 residues.

This clonotype was recorded many times. This sequence joins TRBV5-1 and TRBJ2-3; 7 bases match TRBD2. CDR1 is SGHRS, CDR2 YFSETQ, per germline. CDR3 size: 15 residues. The V gene end was trimmed by 0 bases and the J gene end by 5 bases; junction bases not matched to a gene: 6. The DNA for the CDR3 is TGCGCCAGCAGCTTGGGACTAGCCGGGATAGATACGCAGTATTTT. Amino acids: CASSLGLAGIDTQYF.

This clonotype was counted ten times or more. The chain is built from TRBV6-5 and TRBJ1-2; tentative D call: TRBD1 (5 bases). V dropped 5 bases and J dropped 8 bases, with 15 bases sitting between them. The CDR3 extends over 13 amino acids. Germline values: CDR1 MNHEY, CDR2 SVGAGI. The CDR3 region has the DNA TGTGCCAGCAGTCCACAGGCGACCCAGGGCTACACCTTC. It encodes CASSPQATQGYTF.

This clonotype was seen at least ten times. The chain uses TRBV6-5 and TRBJ2-3, with D maybe TRBD2 (5 bases). Per the germline V gene, CDR1 is MNHEY and CDR2 is SVGAGI. The CDR3 covers 14 residues. V dropped 7 bases and J dropped 2 bases, with 13 bases sitting between them. The CDR3: CASTQLGNTDTQYF. The DNA for the CDR3 is TGTGCCAGCACCCAACTAGGGAACACAGATACGCAGTATTTT.

This clonotype was seen ten or more times. This rearrangement joins TRBV4-1 to TRBJ1-3; D is undetermined. The V and J ends lost 1 base and 4 bases respectively, with 8 bases between them. The length of the CDR3 is 14 residues. The germline CDR1 and CDR2 sequences are MGHRA and YSYEKL. The CDR3 sequence: CASSQAGLGNTIYF. The DNA for the CDR3 is TGCGCCAGCAGCCAAGCCGGGTTAGGAAACACCATATATTTT.

Notes on this clonotype: This may come from a read error, since a much larger clone is one base off. The chain combines TRBV5-1 with TRBJ2-3; 15 bases line up with TRBD2. Germline V gives CDR1 SGHRS, CDR2 YFSETQ. The CDR3 length is 16 residues. CDR3 sequence (DNA): TGCGCCAGCAGCTTCTTGGGACTAGCGGGGGGAGATACGCGGTATTTT. It translates to CASSFLGLAGGDTRYF. The variable domain in full, completed from reference TRBV5-1 and TRBJ2-3, reads KAGVTQTPRYLIKTRGQQVTLSCSPISGHRSVSWYQQTPGQGLQFLFEYFSETQRNKGNFPGRFSGRQFSNSRSEMNVSTLELGDSALYLCASSFLGLAGGDTRYFGPGTRLTVL.

This clonotype has a count of ten or more. An end of the junction does not agree with germline; a read error may underlie this. As DNA, the CDR3 is TGTGCCAGCAGCACACGGGGGGCCCCGAACTTC. Translation: CASSTRGAPNF. The rearrangement links TRBV3-1 to TRBJ2-5; maybe TRBD2 (7 bases). The CDR3 has 11 residues. The germline CDR1 and CDR2 sequences are LGHDT and YNNKEL (reference sequence).

Many counts were recorded for this clonotype. The rearrangement uses TRBV20-1 and TRBJ2-1; D tentatively reads TRBD1 or TRBD2 (6 bases each). Germline V lookup: CDR1 DFQATT, CDR2 SNEGSKA (reference sequence). Trimming took 3 bases from V and 6 from J, leaving 15 bases between them. The CDR3 covers 14 residues. DNA for the CDR3: TGCAGTGCTAGGTTGGGGGGCAGTCCCAATGAGCAGTTCTTC. This translates into CSARLGGSPNEQFF.

This clonotype was recorded at least ten times. V usage is TRBV7-2 and J usage is TRBJ2-7, with unresolved D. This CDR3 contains 12 residues. The V end was cut by 0 bases, the J end by 6 bases, with 6 bases between. CDR1 and CDR2 (germline): SGHTA, FQGNSA. CDR3: CASSLAQFEQYF. In DNA form, the CDR3 reads TGTGCCAGCAGCTTAGCACAGTTCGAGCAGTACTTC.

The sample holds a few counts of this clonotype. Possible read error: a much larger clone is one base away. This chain links TRBV12-3 or TRBV12-4 with TRBJ1-1, with D possibly being TRBD1 (5 bases). V lost 1 base, J lost 8 bases, and 23 bases lay in between. The CDR3 loop spans 17 amino acids. Here the CDR3 DNA reads TGTGCCAGCAGTTTAGGGCAGAGGCGGGGGAGCACCGAAGAAGCTTTCTTT. Translated, it gives CASSLGQRRGSTEEAFF.

In regard to this clonotype: This clone may be a read error of a much larger clone one base away. The V gene is TRBV7-6, the J gene TRBJ2-7; no clear D. The CDR3 loop spans 12 amino acids. The germline V gene encodes CDR1 SGHVS and CDR2 FNYEAQ. The CDR3 here is CDSSLGNYEQYF. Written as DNA, the CDR3 is TGTGACAGCAGCTTGGGCAACTACGAGCAGTACTTC.

This clonotype came up many times. The V call is TRBV28, the J call TRBJ2-5; 9 nucleotides align to TRBD1. Germline V gives CDR1 MDHEN, CDR2 SYDVKM. The V segment lost 11 bases and the J segment 7 bases; nucleotides outside the gene matches: 41. CDR3 length equals 23 residues. DNA for the CDR3: TGTGCCCCTCAGGCATCCGGCCTACTAGGACGGGCCCAAAAACAGGGGGCGAGCGGGACCCAGTACTTC. Protein sequence: CAPQASGLLGRAQKQGASGTQYF.

This clonotype was detected many times. This sequence joins TRBV9 and TRBJ2-7; D is unresolved. The V gene's germline CDR1 is SGDLS and CDR2 YYNGEE. The germline V and J ends were trimmed by 2 bases and 5 bases, with 14 bases remaining between them. CDR3 length: 14 amino acids. Here the CDR3 reads CASSVRGVANEQYF. CDR3 nucleotide sequence: TGTGCCAGCAGCGTCCGAGGCGTCGCGAACGAGCAGTACTTC.

The table lists this clonotype with many counts. V and J are TRBV20-1 and TRBJ2-2, with D unresolved. Germline V gene sequence: CDR1 DFQATT, CDR2 SNEGSKA (reference sequence). V was pared by 3 bases and J by 7 bases, with 12 bases between. The CDR3 runs to 13 residues. CDR3 region: CSARAPSGGELFF. The CDR3 nucleotides are TGCAGTGCTAGGGCCCCTTCAGGCGGGGAGCTGTTTTTT.

This clonotype has ten or more counts. The chain is built from TRBV7-2 and TRBJ1-5, with a tentative D call TRBD1 (5 bases). With 5 bases removed from V and 2 bases from J, the gap between germline ends came to 16 bases. Germline V gives CDR1 SGHTA, CDR2 FQGNSA. CDR3 length equals 16 residues. The DNA of the CDR3 is TGTGCCAGCAGCCAAAACAGGTTTCAGGGCAATCAGCCCCAGCATTTT. Its translation is CASSQNRFQGNQPQHF.

In its sample, this clonotype was seen many times. V is TRBV20-1 and J is TRBJ1-4; possible D gene TRBD1, 6 bases. The germline gives CDR1 DFQATT, CDR2 SNEGSKA (reference sequence). Trimming stripped 6 bases from V and 4 bases from J, with 12 bases between. This CDR3 comprises 13 residues. CDR3 region: CSALDRNNEKLFF. The CDR3 nucleotides read TGCAGTGCGCTAGACAGGAATAATGAAAAACTGTTTTTT.

This clonotype was picked up many times. CDR3 sequence reads: CASSWSFWNPQETQYF. The CDR3 nucleotides read TGTGCCAGCAGTTGGTCCTTTTGGAACCCCCAAGAGACCCAGTACTTC. The chain links TRBV6-5 to TRBJ2-5; no firm D call. The CDR3 extends over 16 amino acids. CDR1 is MNHEY, CDR2 SVGAGI, per germline. V was clipped by 4 bases and J by 1 base, with 16 bases between them.

At least ten counts were recorded for this clonotype. The V call is TRBV20-1, the J call TRBJ2-7; D call uncertain. The germline V and J ends were trimmed by 6 bases and 0 bases, with 9 bases remaining between them. Germline values: CDR1 DFQATT, CDR2 SNEGSKA (reference sequence). The CDR3 is 12 amino acids. The CDR3 nucleotides are TGCAGTGCCTACGGCGGCTCCTACGAGCAGTACTTC. It specifies CSAYGGSYEQYF.

This clonotype has a count of ten or more. V gene TRBV6-5 combines with J gene TRBJ2-3; 7 bases line up with TRBD1. CDR3 length equals 16 residues. The V gene's germline CDR1 is MNHEY and CDR2 SVGAGI. Unmatched junction bases numbered 5, after V lost 2 bases and J lost 0 bases. The CDR3 is CASSYGVDRSTDTQYF. The CDR3, as DNA: TGTGCCAGCAGTTACGGTGTGGACAGGAGCACAGATACGCAGTATTTT.

The sample holds many counts of this clonotype. This chain links TRBV29-1 with TRBJ2-3; 7 positions agree with TRBD1. Germline lookup yields CDR1 SQVTM and CDR2 ANQGSEA. The CDR3 loop spans 14 amino acids. The junction had 7 bases not matched to a gene; V was cut back by 6 bases and J by 1 base. The CDR3 loop reads CSVRGTGGTDTQYF. The DNA for the CDR3 is TGCAGCGTAAGAGGAACAGGGGGCACAGATACGCAGTATTTT.

This clonotype was counted many times. J is TRBJ2-5 and V is TRBV4-3; the match to TRBD1 covers 11 bases. The CDR3 runs 16 residues. With 4 bases clipped from V and 6 bases from J, the junction kept 10 bases outside the gene matches. CDR1 and CDR2 from the germline V gene are LGHNA and YSLEER. CDR3 amino acids: CASSPYQGQGGQTQYF. The CDR3 nucleotides are TGCGCCAGCAGCCCGTACCAGGGACAGGGGGGACAGACCCAGTACTTC.

This clonotype showed up many times. The gene calls are TRBV20-1 and TRBJ2-7, with a possible D match to TRBD1 (5 bases). The CDR3 extends over 14 amino acids. V gave up 3 bases and J gave up 0 bases, with 12 bases separating them. The V gene's germline CDR1 is DFQATT and CDR2 SNEGSKA (reference sequence). The CDR3 bases are TGCAGTGCTAGTATCGGACACAACTCCTACGAGCAGTACTTC. Encoded protein: CSASIGHNSYEQYF.